This TCR beta chain was profiled in a study of shared clonotypes between healthy human individuals. Trimming cost V 3 bases and J 11 bases, with 34 bases left between them. The CDR3 consists of 20 residues. Germline V gives CDR1 ENHRY, CDR2 SYGVKD. Using immunoSEQ multiplex PCR, the repertoire was profiled, and TCRdb retains in-frame clones only, with some absent. This table has some 1 million clones, around 74% appearing once. The chain links TRBV10-3 to TRBJ1-4; a weak D match, TRBD1 (5 bases). Sequenced sample: memory CD4+ T cells sorted from blood. As for subset: CD45RA-negative fraction. The sequence was obtained from a young man in good health. This CDR3 is CAISDFIPGGDVLLGGKLFF. The CDR3 region has the DNA TGTGCCATCAGTGATTTTATTCCAGGTGGGGATGTCCTTTTGGGGGGTAAACTGTTTTTT.